This TCR beta chain stems from a study of cytomegalovirus exposure and HLA in healthy donors. Study context: Researchers previously reported finding some 110 million unique TCR beta sequences from roughly 180 million T cells.

Points from the study as a whole: Investigators reported 150 to 200 TCR beta chains as tied to cytomegalovirus. The authors later linked a missense DCLRE1C variant to TCR beta V- and J-gene trimming. TCR association rates varied by HLA locus in a later analysis, with DRB1 highest and HLA-C lowest.

The CDR3 loop spans 15 amino acids. CDR1 and CDR2 from the germline V gene are SGHNT and YYREEE (reference sequence). With V trimmed by 3 bases and J by 0 bases, 1 base remained unmatched. Regarding this clone: Its antigen is still unknown.

The PCR had 60 Vbeta and 13 Jbeta primers. Libraries were prepared by immunoSEQ multiplex PCR; TCRdb keeps only in-frame clonotypes and omits some of them. The sample has about 190,000 clones, 81% seen once. Sequencing used PBMCs. The chain combines TRBV5-4 with TRBJ1-1, with 11 nucleotides matching TRBD1. This receptor was obtained from a man aged 18 to 30 in good health and CMV-seronegative. Written as DNA, the CDR3 is TGTGCCAGCAGCTGGACAGGGGGCGTGAACACTGAAGCTTTCTTT. Protein sequence: CASSWTGGVNTEAFF.